The 30 T cell receptor beta chains given below trace back to one sample, sequenced in a study of OX40 agonist ivuxolimab in advanced cancers. Repertoires were generated with immunoSEQ multiplex PCR, while TCRdb's copy carries only in-frame clones and drops some. The repertoire holds about 70,000 clones, with about 84% as singletons. Sample: CD4+ or CD8+ T cells sorted from blood, taken in a trial of the OX40 agonist ivuxolimab. The receptors originated from an adult with an advanced solid tumor such as melanoma, head and neck, liver or kidney cancer.

The rearrangement links TRBV6-6 to TRBJ2-1; 7 bases match TRBD1. The CDR3 is made up of 15 amino acids. V lost 6 bases, J lost 3 bases, and 8 bases stayed unmatched. From germline, CDR1 is MNHNY and CDR2 SVGAGI (reference sequence). The CDR3 coding sequence is TGTGCCAGCAGATTGGGACAGCCCTTCTACAATGAGCAGTTCTTC. This encodes CASRLGQPFYNEQFF.

CDR3 sequence: CASSLAGGGSYNEQFF. The CDR3 region has the DNA TGTGCCAGCAGTTTAGCGGGAGGGGGGTCCTACAATGAGCAGTTCTTC. The V gene is TRBV2, the J gene TRBJ2-1, with TRBD2 matching over 11 bases. The CDR3 consists of 16 residues. V dropped 5 bases and J dropped 1; count of bases not matched to a gene: 4. Germline values: CDR1 SNHLY, CDR2 FYNNEI.

V is TRBV7-9 and J is TRBJ2-1; 7 positions match TRBD2. Trimming took 5 bases from V and 6 from J; bases not matched to a gene: 10. CDR1 is SEHNR, CDR2 FQNEAQ, per germline (reference sequence). The CDR3 runs 15 residues. For the CDR3, the DNA is TGTGCCAGCAGCGGACCACTGTCGGGGGGCAATGAGCAGTTCTTC. Encoded protein: CASSGPLSGGNEQFF.

CDR3 DNA: TGTGCCAGCAGCCCCGGATCGGGACAGGATGGCTACACCTTC. It encodes CASSPGSGQDGYTF. The chain employs TRBV2 and TRBJ1-2; TRBD1 matches 8 bases. This CDR3 region has 14 residues. CDR1 is SNHLY, CDR2 FYNNEI, per germline. J was trimmed by 6 bases and V by 6 bases; bases with no gene match: 9.

This chain joins TRBV7-2 and TRBJ2-5; possibly TRBD1 for D (5 bases). V was trimmed by 4 bases and J by 5 bases, leaving 11 bases between them. The CDR3 runs to 13 residues. Germline V gene lookup returns CDR1 SGHTA and CDR2 FQGNSA. CDR3 region: CASSSRTRETQYF. CDR3 bases: TGTGCCAGCAGCTCAAGGACAAGGGAGACCCAGTACTTC.

This sequence joins TRBV20-1 and TRBJ2-5; 7 bases map to TRBD1. The tail of the sequence fits TRBJ2-7 better, so the J call may be wrong. This CDR3 spans 11 amino acids. Germline values: CDR1 DFQATT, CDR2 SNEGSKA (reference sequence). CDR3 DNA: TGCAGCTACAGGGGAGTTTACGAGCAGTACTTC. This codes for CSYRGVYEQYF.

This chain links TRBV28 with TRBJ2-3; 8 bases agree with TRBD1. The CDR3 extends over 15 amino acids. The J segment lost 5 bases and the V segment lost 6 bases, leaving 10 bases of the junction unmatched. Per germline, CDR1 MDHEN and CDR2 SYDVKM. The CDR3 loop reads CASSPPGGLEDTQYF. As DNA, the CDR3 is TGTGCCAGCAGCCCCCCAGGGGGCCTGGAAGATACGCAGTATTTT.

The chain carries TRBV19 and TRBJ1-2; the D is unclear. This CDR3 contains 14 residues. V was shortened by 7 bases and J by 3 bases, with 15 bases between the two germline ends. In germline, CDR1 is LNHDA, CDR2 SQIVND (reference sequence). The CDR3 reads CASTDGPTDYGYTF. For the CDR3, the DNA is TGTGCCAGTACCGACGGCCCTACCGACTATGGCTACACCTTC.

The chain recombines TRBV7-2 with TRBJ1-2; a possible D gene is TRBD1 (6 bases). Germline values: CDR1 SGHTA, CDR2 FQGNSA. Trimming stripped 6 bases from V and 7 bases from J, with 18 bases between. The CDR3 sequence is 14 residues long. CDR3 sequence (DNA): TGTGCCAGCAGTCCCCCGGGGGGCGCGGGTGGCTACACCTTC. Protein product: CASSPPGGAGGYTF.

The gene calls are TRBV9 and TRBJ2-1; 10 bases line up with TRBD2. The V gene's germline CDR1 is SGDLS and CDR2 YYNGEE. The V gene end was trimmed by 4 bases and the J gene end by 8 bases; junction bases not matched to a gene: 18. The CDR3 covers 18 residues. The CDR3 sequence is CASSLMSGRASSKDEQFF. CDR3 in DNA: TGTGCCAGCAGCCTTATGAGCGGGAGGGCCAGTAGTAAGGATGAGCAGTTCTTC.

The chain links TRBV7-9 to TRBJ2-7; D is uncertain. V lost 0 bases to trimming and J lost 1 base, with 4 bases between them. The germline gives CDR1 SEHNR, CDR2 FQNEAQ (reference sequence). The CDR3 has 13 amino acids. CDR3 DNA sequence: TGTGCCAGCAGCTTAGCCGTTTCCTACGAGCAGTACTTC. This sequence encodes CASSLAVSYEQYF.

This chain links TRBV9 with TRBJ2-3; D is unclear. Trimming removed 0 bases from V and 0 bases from J, with 11 bases in between. The length of the CDR3 is 16 residues. CDR1 is SGDLS, CDR2 YYNGEE, per germline. CDR3 DNA: TGTGCCAGCAGCGTAGATTCGGAATCTAGCACAGATACGCAGTATTTT. Translated, it gives CASSVDSESSTDTQYF. Looking up the rest from reference TRBV9 and TRBJ2-3 gives the full variable domain: DSGVTQTPKHLITATGQRVTLRCSPRSGDLSVYWYQQSLDQGLQFLIQYYNGEERAKGNILERFSAQQFPDLHSELNLSSLELGDSALYFCASSVDSESSTDTQYFGPGTRLTVL.

The rearrangement joins TRBV2 to TRBJ2-5; no firm D call. The V and J ends lost 9 bases and 11 bases respectively, with 16 bases between them. The CDR3 length is 11 residues. Germline values: CDR1 SNHLY, CDR2 FYNNEI. The CDR3 DNA sequence: TGTGCCAGGGAGTTTGGAAATGAGCAGTACTTC. It yields the protein CAREFGNEQYF.

This chain connects TRBV18 to TRBJ2-7, with 7 bases that match TRBD1. There are 15 residues in the CDR3. Germline CDR1 KGHSH, CDR2 LQKENI. Unmatched junction bases numbered 5, after V lost 0 bases and J lost 3 bases. Here the CDR3 DNA reads TGTGCCAGCTCACCACCGAATGGACAGGACTACGAGCAGTACTTC. Its protein is CASSPPNGQDYEQYF.

This chain joins TRBV9 and TRBJ2-2; D might be TRBD1 (6 bases). Trimming shortened V by 3 bases and J by 1 base, and 13 bases separated the two germline ends. From germline, CDR1 is SGDLS and CDR2 YYNGEE. This CDR3 is built from 16 residues. Here the CDR3 DNA reads TGTGCCAGCAGCGACGGTGGGGGACAGAACACCGGGGAGCTGTTTTTT. Its translation: CASSDGGGQNTGELFF.

This clone was detected once. The chain recombines TRBV18 with TRBJ2-5, with D possibly TRBD2 on 6 matching bases. In germline, CDR1 is KGHSH, CDR2 LQKENI. With 1 base removed from V and 4 bases from J, the gap between germline ends came to 19 bases. The CDR3 consists of 17 residues. CDR3 sequence reads: CASSPRLMSEGIETQYF. CDR3 nucleotides: TGTGCCAGCTCACCACGATTGATGTCGGAGGGTATAGAGACCCAGTACTTC.

This clone was seen once. This chain uses TRBV9 with TRBJ2-2; 11 bases agree with TRBD2. Looked up from germline, CDR1 is SGDLS and CDR2 is YYNGEE. CDR3 size: 17 residues. V shed 4 bases, J shed 2 bases, and the junction held 7 bases outside the gene matches. The CDR3 nucleotides are TGTGCCAGCAGCCCCCGGACTAGCGGGTCCAACACCGGGGAGCTGTTTTTT. It codes for CASSPRTSGSNTGELFF.

V usage is TRBV5-1 and J usage is TRBJ2-7; D is unclear. The CDR3 consists of 15 residues. Germline CDR1 reads SGHRS; CDR2 reads YFSETQ. V was shortened by 4 bases and J by 1 base, with 15 bases between the two germline ends. The CDR3 sequence: CASSPRWGKSYEQYF. The CDR3 DNA sequence: TGCGCCAGCAGCCCCAGGTGGGGAAAGTCCTACGAGCAGTACTTC.

V and J are TRBV6-5 and TRBJ2-5, with D tentatively TRBD2 (5 bases). CDR3 length equals 15 residues. V shed 2 bases and J shed 4 bases, with 14 bases lying between them. Per the germline V gene, CDR1 is MNHEY and CDR2 is SVGAGI. The CDR3 loop reads CASSYPNEGSETQYF. Written as DNA, the CDR3 is TGTGCCAGCAGTTACCCTAACGAGGGATCAGAGACCCAGTACTTC.

The V gene is TRBV5-4, the J gene TRBJ2-1; no reliable D call. The CDR3 length is 15 residues. Trimming stripped 10 bases from V and 5 bases from J, with 22 bases between. From germline, CDR1 is SGHNT and CDR2 YYREEE (reference sequence). This chain's CDR3 is CAGTVFRYKNNEQFF. CDR3 nucleotides: TGTGCCGGCACTGTTTTTAGATACAAGAACAATGAGCAGTTCTTC.

The chain employs TRBV30 and TRBJ1-3; a weak D match, TRBD1 (6 bases). The V gene's germline CDR1 is GTSNPN and CDR2 SVGIG (reference sequence). V gave up 0 bases and J gave up 4 bases, with 10 bases separating them. CDR3 length: 14 residues. The CDR3 loop reads CAWSVADSGNTIYF. CDR3 bases: TGTGCCTGGAGTGTCGCGGACAGCGGAAACACCATATATTTT.

This clone was seen at least ten times. The chain recombines TRBV5-1 with TRBJ2-7, with 9 bases fitting TRBD2. The V gene end was trimmed by 4 bases and the J gene end by 3 bases; junction bases not matched to a gene: 8. The CDR3 covers 15 residues. CDR1 is SGHRS, CDR2 YFSETQ, per germline. CDR3 loop: CASSPGTSPLYEQYF. The DNA of the CDR3 is TGCGCCAGCAGCCCCGGGACTAGCCCCCTCTACGAGCAGTACTTC.

The genes are TRBV9 and TRBJ1-2; weak D call: TRBD1 (6 bases). The germline V gene has CDR1 SGDLS and CDR2 YYNGEE. Trimming took 5 bases from V and 7 from J, leaving 18 bases between them. The CDR3 loop spans 14 amino acids. The CDR3 protein is CASSAARGLSGYTF. CDR3 DNA sequence: TGTGCCAGCAGTGCCGCCAGGGGTCTGAGTGGCTACACCTTC.

The chain couples TRBV5-6 to TRBJ1-5, with 8 bases that match TRBD1. CDR1 SGHDT and CDR2 YYEEEE come from the germline V gene. V lost 3 bases, J lost 5 bases, and 10 bases stayed unmatched. This CDR3 has 16 amino acids. CDR3 residues: CASSSFDRGVDQPQHF. CDR3 DNA: TGTGCCAGCAGCTCTTTCGACAGGGGAGTTGATCAGCCCCAGCATTTT.

The rearrangement links TRBV11-2 to TRBJ2-1; 11 bases line up with TRBD2. The V segment lost 3 bases and the J segment 10 bases; nucleotides outside the gene matches: 8. The germline gives CDR1 SGHAT, CDR2 FQNNGV. The CDR3 is 15 amino acids. The CDR3 sequence: CASSFSGLAEGEQFF. The CDR3 nucleotides are TGTGCCAGCAGCTTCTCGGGACTAGCGGAGGGGGAGCAGTTCTTC.

This clone appeared a few times. The chain joins TRBV5-6 to TRBJ2-5, with D hard to call. The V gene lost 1 base and the J gene lost 5 bases, with 24 bases spanning the gap. From germline, CDR1 is SGHDT and CDR2 YYEEEE. The CDR3 is 18 residues long. The CDR3: CASSLMSALGRSQETQYF. Here the CDR3 DNA reads TGTGCCAGCAGCTTGATGTCGGCTTTAGGACGATCACAGGAGACCCAGTACTTC.

The rearrangement joins TRBV7-3 to TRBJ1-1; 8 bases are a match to TRBD1. CDR1 and CDR2 from the germline V gene are SGHTA and FQGTGA. There are 14 residues in the CDR3. The trim removed 4 bases at V and 0 bases at J, leaving 1 base unmatched. For the CDR3, the DNA is TGTGCCAGCAGCTCGGGACAGGTGAACACTGAAGCTTTCTTT. It is translated as CASSSGQVNTEAFF.

The chain links TRBV4-3 to TRBJ1-3, with D possibly being TRBD1 (6 bases). This CDR3 comprises 17 residues. V gave up 4 bases and J gave up 0 bases, with 16 bases separating them. CDR1 and CDR2 from the germline V gene are LGHNA and YSLEER. CDR3 residues: CASSLTITGSSGNTIYF. The CDR3 nucleotides read TGCGCCAGCAGCCTTACAATAACAGGGAGCTCTGGAAACACCATATATTTT.

This sequence joins TRBV7-3 and TRBJ2-5; no clear D. There are 13 residues in the CDR3. Germline assignment: CDR1 SGHTA and CDR2 FQGTGA. V was cut by 5 bases and J by 4 bases, with 11 bases left in between. The CDR3 coding sequence is TGTGCCAGCAGCCCCCGGGCGGCAGAGACCCAGTACTTC. Encoded protein: CASSPRAAETQYF.

This clone was picked up a small number of times. V and J are TRBV25-1 and TRBJ1-1, with 7 bases that match TRBD1. Germline CDR1 and CDR2: MGHDK and SYGVNS. CDR3 length: 13 amino acids. J was trimmed by 5 bases and V by 7 bases; bases with no gene match: 7. The chain's CDR3 is CASISQGGTEAFF. The CDR3 nucleotides are TGTGCCAGCATCTCTCAGGGGGGTACTGAAGCTTTCTTT. Variable domain in full (rest from reference TRBV25-1 and TRBJ1-1): EADIYQTPRYLVIGTGKKITLECSQTMGHDKMYWYQQDPGMELHLIHYSYGVNSTEKGDLSSESTVSRIRTEHFPLTLESARPSHTSQYLCASISQGGTEAFFGQGTRLTVV.